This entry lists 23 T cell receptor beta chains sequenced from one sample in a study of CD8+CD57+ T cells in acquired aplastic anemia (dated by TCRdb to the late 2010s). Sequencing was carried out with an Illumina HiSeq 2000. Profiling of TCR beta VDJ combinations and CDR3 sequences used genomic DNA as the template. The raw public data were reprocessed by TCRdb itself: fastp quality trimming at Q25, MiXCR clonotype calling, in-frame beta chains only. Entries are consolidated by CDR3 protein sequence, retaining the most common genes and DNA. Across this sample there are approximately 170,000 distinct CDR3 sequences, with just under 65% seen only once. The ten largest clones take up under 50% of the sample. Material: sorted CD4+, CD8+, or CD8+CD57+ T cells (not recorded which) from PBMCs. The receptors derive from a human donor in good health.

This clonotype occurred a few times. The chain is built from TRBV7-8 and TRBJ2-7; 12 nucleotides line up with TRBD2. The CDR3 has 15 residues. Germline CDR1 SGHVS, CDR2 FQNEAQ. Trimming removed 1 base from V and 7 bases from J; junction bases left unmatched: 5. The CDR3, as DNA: TGTGCCAGCAGCTTAGGACTAGCGGGGGTTGGGGAGCAGTACTTC. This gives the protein CASSLGLAGVGEQYF.

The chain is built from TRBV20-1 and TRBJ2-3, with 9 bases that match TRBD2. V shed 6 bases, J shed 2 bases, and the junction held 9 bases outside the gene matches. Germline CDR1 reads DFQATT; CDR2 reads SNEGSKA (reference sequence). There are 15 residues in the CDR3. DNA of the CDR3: TGCAGTGCAATGGGGGCTAGCGGGAACACAGATACGCAGTATTTT. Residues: CSAMGASGNTDTQYF.

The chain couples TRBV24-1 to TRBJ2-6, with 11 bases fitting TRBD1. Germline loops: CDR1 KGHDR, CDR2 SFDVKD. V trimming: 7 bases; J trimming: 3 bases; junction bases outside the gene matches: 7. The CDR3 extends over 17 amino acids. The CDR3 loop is CATSTRDRGFGANVLTF. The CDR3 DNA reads TGTGCCACCAGCACCCGGGACAGGGGGTTTGGGGCCAACGTCCTGACTTTC.

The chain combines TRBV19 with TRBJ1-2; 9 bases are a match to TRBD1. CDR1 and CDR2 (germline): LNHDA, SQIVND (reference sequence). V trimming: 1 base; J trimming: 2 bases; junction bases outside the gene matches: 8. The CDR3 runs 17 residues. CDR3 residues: CASSIGDLGQGNYGYTF. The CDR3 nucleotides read TGTGCCAGTAGTATAGGGGACCTTGGACAGGGGAACTATGGCTACACCTTC. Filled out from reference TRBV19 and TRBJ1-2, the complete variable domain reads DGGITQSPKYLFRKEGQNVTLSCEQNLNHDAMYWYRQDPGQGLRLIYYSQIVNDFQKGDIAEGYSVSREKKESFPLTVTSAQKNPTAFYLCASSIGDLGQGNYGYTFGSGTRLTVV.

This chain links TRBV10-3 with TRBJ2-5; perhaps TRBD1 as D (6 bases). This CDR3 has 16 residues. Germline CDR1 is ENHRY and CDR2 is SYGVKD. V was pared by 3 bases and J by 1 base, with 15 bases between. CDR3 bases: TGTGCCATCAGTGAATCGGTCGGGGACATCCAAGAGACCCAGTACTTC. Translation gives CAISESVGDIQETQYF.

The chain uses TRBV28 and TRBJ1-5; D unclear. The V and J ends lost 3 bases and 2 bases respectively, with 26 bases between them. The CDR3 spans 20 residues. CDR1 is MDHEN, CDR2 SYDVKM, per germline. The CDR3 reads CASSLYWRASLLDGNQPQHF. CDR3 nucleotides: TGTGCCAGCAGTTTGTATTGGAGGGCCTCCCTCCTGGATGGCAATCAGCCCCAGCATTTT. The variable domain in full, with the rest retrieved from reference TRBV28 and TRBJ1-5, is DVKVTQSSRYLVKRTGEKVFLECVQDMDHENMFWYRQDPGLGLRLIYFSYDVKMKEKGDIPEGYSVSREKKERFSLILESASTNQTSMYLCASSLYWRASLLDGNQPQHFGDGTRLSIL.

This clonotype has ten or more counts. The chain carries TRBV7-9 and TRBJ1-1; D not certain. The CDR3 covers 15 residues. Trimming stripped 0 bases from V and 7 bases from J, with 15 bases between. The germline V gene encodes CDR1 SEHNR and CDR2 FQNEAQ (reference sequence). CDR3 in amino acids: CASSLAVGGLDEAFF. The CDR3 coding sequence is TGTGCCAGCAGCTTAGCGGTTGGAGGGTTGGATGAAGCTTTCTTT.

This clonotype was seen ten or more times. As DNA, the CDR3 is TGTGCCAGTAGTGTCGGGACGAACTTTGGGGAGCCCCAGCATTTT. It codes for CASSVGTNFGEPQHF. The chain is built from TRBV19 and TRBJ1-5; D possibly corresponds to TRBD1 (5 bases). The CDR3 covers 15 residues. Per the germline V gene, CDR1 is LNHDA and CDR2 is SQIVND (reference sequence). Trimming pared 5 bases from V and 8 bases from J, leaving 19 bases between.

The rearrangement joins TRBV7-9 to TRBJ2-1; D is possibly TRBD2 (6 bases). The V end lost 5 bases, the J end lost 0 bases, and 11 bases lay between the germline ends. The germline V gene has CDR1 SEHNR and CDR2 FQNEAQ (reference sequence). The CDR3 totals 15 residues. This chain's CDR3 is CASSPETSSYNEQFF. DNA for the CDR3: TGTGCCAGCAGCCCCGAGACTAGCTCCTACAATGAGCAGTTCTTC.

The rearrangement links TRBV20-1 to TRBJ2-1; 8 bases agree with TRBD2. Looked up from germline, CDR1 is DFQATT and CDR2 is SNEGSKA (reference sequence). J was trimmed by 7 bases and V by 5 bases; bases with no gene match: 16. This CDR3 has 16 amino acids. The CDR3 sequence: CSAARGGAGVGNEQFF. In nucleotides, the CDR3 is TGCAGTGCTGCGCGGGGCGGAGCGGGAGTAGGGAATGAGCAGTTCTTC.

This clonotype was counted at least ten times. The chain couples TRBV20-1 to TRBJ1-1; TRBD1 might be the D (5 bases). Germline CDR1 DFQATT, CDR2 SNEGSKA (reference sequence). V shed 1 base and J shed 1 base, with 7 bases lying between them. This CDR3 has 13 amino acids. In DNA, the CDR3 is TGCAGTGCTAGAGGACAGCCGAACACTGAAGCTTTCTTT. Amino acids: CSARGQPNTEAFF.

The CDR3 loop is CATSRVGAGELFF. The CDR3 nucleotides read TGTGCCACCAGCAGAGTTGGGGCCGGGGAGCTGTTTTTT. V is TRBV15 and J is TRBJ2-2, with D hard to call. The CDR3 runs to 13 residues. The V gene lost 1 base and the J gene lost 6 bases, with 6 bases spanning the gap. CDR1 is LNHNV and CDR2 is YYDKDF in the germline V gene (reference sequence).

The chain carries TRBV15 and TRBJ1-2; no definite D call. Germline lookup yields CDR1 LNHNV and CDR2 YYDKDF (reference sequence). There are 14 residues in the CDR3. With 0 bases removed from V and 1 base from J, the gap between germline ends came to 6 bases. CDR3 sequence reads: CATSRDYDNYGYTF. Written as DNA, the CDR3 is TGTGCCACCAGCAGAGACTATGATAACTATGGCTACACCTTC.

The CDR3 bases are TGTGCCAGCAGCGCACCACCGGGACTAGCGGGAGGGCCGAGGGCCTACGAGCAGTACTTC. It specifies CASSAPPGLAGGPRAYEQYF. The chain combines TRBV7-2 with TRBJ2-7; TRBD2 agrees at 16 bases. Germline-derived CDR1 and CDR2 are SGHTA and FQGNSA. The CDR3 runs 20 residues. V shed 5 bases and J 2 bases; nucleotides not matched to a gene: 15.

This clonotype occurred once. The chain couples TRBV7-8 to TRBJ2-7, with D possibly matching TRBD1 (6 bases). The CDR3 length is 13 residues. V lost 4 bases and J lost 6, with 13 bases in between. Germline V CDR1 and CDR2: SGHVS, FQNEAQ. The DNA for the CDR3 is TGTGCCAGCAGCTCCGGACAGAACTCCGAGCAGTACTTC. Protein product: CASSSGQNSEQYF.

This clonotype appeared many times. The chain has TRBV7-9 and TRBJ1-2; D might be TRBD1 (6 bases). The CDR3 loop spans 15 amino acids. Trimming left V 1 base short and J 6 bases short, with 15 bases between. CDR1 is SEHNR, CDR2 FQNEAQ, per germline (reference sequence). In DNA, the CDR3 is TGTGCCAGCAGCTTAGGGGACATACCTTCGGATGGCTACACCTTC. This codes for CASSLGDIPSDGYTF.

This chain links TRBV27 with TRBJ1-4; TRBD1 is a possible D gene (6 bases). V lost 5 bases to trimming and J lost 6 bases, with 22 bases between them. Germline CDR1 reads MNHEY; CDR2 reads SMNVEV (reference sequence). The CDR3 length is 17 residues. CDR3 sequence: CASSPLLPRGVDEKLFF. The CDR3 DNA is TGTGCCAGCAGTCCTCTTCTCCCGAGGGGGGTAGATGAAAAACTGTTTTTT.

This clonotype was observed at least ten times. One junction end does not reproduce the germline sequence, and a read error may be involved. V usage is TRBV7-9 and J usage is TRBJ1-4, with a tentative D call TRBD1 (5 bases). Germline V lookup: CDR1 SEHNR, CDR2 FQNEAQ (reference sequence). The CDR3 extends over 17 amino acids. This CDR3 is CASSPIAGTKTNEKLFF. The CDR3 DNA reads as TGTGCCAGCAGCCCGATAGCAGGGACGAAAACAAATGAAAAACTATTTTTT.

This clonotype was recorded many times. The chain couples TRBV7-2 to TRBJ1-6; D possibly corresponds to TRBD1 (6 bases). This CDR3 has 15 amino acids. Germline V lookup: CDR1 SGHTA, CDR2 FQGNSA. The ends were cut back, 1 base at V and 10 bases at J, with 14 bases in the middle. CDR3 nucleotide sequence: TGTGCCAGCAGCTTAGAGGGCAGGGGTAGATCACCCCTCCACTTT. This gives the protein CASSLEGRGRSPLHF.

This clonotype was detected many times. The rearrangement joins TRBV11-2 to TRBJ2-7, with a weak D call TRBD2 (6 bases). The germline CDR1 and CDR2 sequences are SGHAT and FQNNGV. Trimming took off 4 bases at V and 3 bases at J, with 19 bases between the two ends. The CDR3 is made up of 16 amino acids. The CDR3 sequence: CASSSPAGLMNYEQYF. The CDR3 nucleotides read TGTGCCAGCAGCTCCCCGGCGGGGTTGATGAACTACGAGCAGTACTTC.

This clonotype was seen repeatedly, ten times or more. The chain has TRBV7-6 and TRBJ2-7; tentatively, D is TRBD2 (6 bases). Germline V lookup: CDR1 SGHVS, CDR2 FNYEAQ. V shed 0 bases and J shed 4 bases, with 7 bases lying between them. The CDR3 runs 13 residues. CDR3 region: CASSLALAYEQYF. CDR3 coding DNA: TGTGCCAGCAGCTTAGCACTAGCATACGAGCAGTACTTC. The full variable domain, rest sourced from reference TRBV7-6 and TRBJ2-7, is GAGVSQSPRYKVTKRGQDVALRCDPISGHVSLYWYRQALGQGPEFLTYFNYEAQQDKSGLPNDRFSAERPEGSISTLTIQRTEQRDSAMYRCASSLALAYEQYFGPGTRLTVT.

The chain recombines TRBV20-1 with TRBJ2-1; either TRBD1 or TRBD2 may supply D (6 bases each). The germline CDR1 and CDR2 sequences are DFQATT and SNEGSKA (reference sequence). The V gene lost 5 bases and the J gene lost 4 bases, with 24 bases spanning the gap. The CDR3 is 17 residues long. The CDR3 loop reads CSALTPPRGDQYNEQFF. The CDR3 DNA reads TGCAGTGCTCTAACTCCTCCGAGGGGGGACCAGTACAATGAGCAGTTCTTC.

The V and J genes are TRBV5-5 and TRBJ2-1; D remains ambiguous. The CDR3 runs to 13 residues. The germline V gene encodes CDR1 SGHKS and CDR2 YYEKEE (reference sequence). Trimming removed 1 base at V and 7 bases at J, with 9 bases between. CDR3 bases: TGTGCCAGCAGCTTGATGTCTAGGAATGAGCAGTTCTTC. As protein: CASSLMSRNEQFF.